These 32 T cell receptor beta chains were sequenced from one sample in a study of blood T cell repertoires in COVID-19. Here immunoSEQ multiplex PCR was the method, and the copy in TCRdb shows in-frame clones only, minus some. The sample consists of around 95,000 clones, about 90% of them appearing once. Sequencing used peripheral blood. These receptors all come from a human donor in a cohort sampled during active COVID-19.

The V and J genes are TRBV6-4 and TRBJ2-2; 9 bases align to TRBD1. Losses at the gene ends were 2 bases for V and 5 bases for J; bases not matched to a gene: 3. The length of the CDR3 is 15 residues. Germline assignment: CDR1 MRHNA and CDR2 SNTAGT. CDR3 bases: TGTGCCAGCAGTGACCGGACAGGGGAGACCGGGGAGCTGTTTTTT. Amino acid sequence: CASSDRTGETGELFF.

The V and J genes are TRBV28 and TRBJ1-5; D is undetermined. The CDR3 has 13 amino acids. Germline V gene data show CDR1 as MDHEN and CDR2 as SYDVKM. Trimming stripped 3 bases from V and 6 bases from J, with 9 bases between. The CDR3 DNA follows: TGTGCCAGCAGTTTGAGGGTTACTCAGCCCCAGCATTTT. It yields the protein CASSLRVTQPQHF.

The chain links TRBV30 to TRBJ1-1; D may be TRBD1 (6 bases). V was trimmed by 7 bases and J by 0 bases, leaving 12 bases between them. CDR1 GTSNPN and CDR2 SVGIG come from the germline V gene (reference sequence). The CDR3 spans 13 residues. This chain's CDR3 is CALGGQMNTEAFF. For the CDR3, the DNA is TGTGCCTTAGGGGGACAAATGAACACTGAAGCTTTCTTT.

The J gene is TRBJ2-3, the V gene TRBV20-1; D perhaps matches TRBD1 (5 bases). The CDR3 loop spans 15 amino acids. V was pared by 3 bases and J by 2 bases, with 15 bases between. Germline CDR1 and CDR2: DFQATT and SNEGSKA (reference sequence). The CDR3 bases are TGCAGTGCTAGTTTAGGGGCCCAACTCACAGATACGCAGTATTTT. Translated: CSASLGAQLTDTQYF.

The rearrangement joins TRBV30 to TRBJ2-4; D might be TRBD2 (5 bases). V was pared by 3 bases and J by 1 base, with 13 bases between. There are 15 residues in the CDR3. CDR1 is GTSNPN and CDR2 is SVGIG in the germline V gene (reference sequence). DNA for the CDR3: TGTGCCTGGAGCGACGGGGTCGGTGCCAAAAACATTCAGTACTTC. The encoded protein is CAWSDGVGAKNIQYF.

The rearrangement joins TRBV6-5 to TRBJ2-7; TRBD1 matches at 8 bases. The CDR3 totals 15 residues. V lost 3 bases and J lost 5; bases outside the gene matches: 9. Germline V lookup: CDR1 MNHEY, CDR2 SVGAGI. CDR3 in amino acids: CASSYPQGAVNEQYF. CDR3 DNA sequence: TGTGCCAGCAGTTATCCCCAGGGGGCCGTCAACGAGCAGTACTTC.

This chain connects TRBV5-6 to TRBJ2-7; D possibly corresponds to TRBD2 (5 bases). V lost 0 bases and J 9 bases, leaving 22 bases between the germline ends. This CDR3 is 16 amino acids long. The germline gives CDR1 SGHDT, CDR2 YYEEEE. The CDR3 loop reads CASSLGYEGPSVGQYF. The CDR3 region has the DNA TGTGCCAGCAGCTTGGGTTACGAGGGCCCCTCTGTCGGGCAGTACTTC.

V usage is TRBV7-2 and J usage is TRBJ2-5, with 9 bases lining up with TRBD2. Losses at the gene ends were 2 bases for V and 5 bases for J; bases not matched to a gene: 6. CDR1 and CDR2 from the germline V gene are SGHTA and FQGNSA. This CDR3 has 15 residues. In DNA, the CDR3 is TGTGCCAGCAGCTTACCAGCGGGAGGCTCGGAGACCCAGTACTTC. It encodes CASSLPAGGSETQYF.

The chain employs TRBV11-3 and TRBJ2-3, with D possibly matching TRBD1 (6 bases). CDR3 length equals 14 residues. Germline V gives CDR1 SGHNT, CDR2 YENEEA. V lost 5 bases, J lost 3 bases, and 12 bases lay in between. CDR3 in DNA: TGTGCCAGCAGCAGAAGTCAGGGGACAGATACGCAGTATTTT. Amino acids: CASSRSQGTDTQYF. Together with reference TRBV11-3 and TRBJ2-3, the CDR3 gives the full variable domain: EAGVVQSPRYKIIEKKQPVAFWCNPISGHNTLYWYLQNLGQGPELLIRYENEEAVDDSQLPKDRFSAERLKGVDSTLKIQPAELGDSAVYLCASSRSQGTDTQYFGPGTRLTVL.

This clone showed up just once. The V call is TRBV7-9, the J call TRBJ2-1, with TRBD1 matching over 7 bases. J was trimmed by 3 bases and V by 4 bases; bases with no gene match: 6. The length of the CDR3 is 15 residues. Germline V lookup: CDR1 SEHNR, CDR2 FQNEAQ (reference sequence). Written as DNA, the CDR3 is TGTGCCAGCAGCTCCTTCGGGACAGACTACAATGAGCAGTTCTTC. It yields the protein CASSSFGTDYNEQFF.

This clone was counted a single time. This rearrangement joins TRBV3-1 (or the pseudogene TRBV3-2) to TRBJ2-1; TRBD2 agrees at 13 bases. Germline loops: CDR1 LGHDT, CDR2 YNNKEL (reference sequence). V gave up 2 bases and J gave up 7 bases; unmatched junction bases: 11. This CDR3 has 18 residues. The CDR3 sequence is CASSQRTSGSFSLNEQFF. The CDR3, as DNA: TGTGCCAGCAGCCAACGGACTAGCGGGAGCTTTTCCTTAAATGAGCAGTTCTTC.

The chain combines TRBV7-9 with TRBJ2-1, with a weak D call TRBD1 (6 bases). V dropped 6 bases and J dropped 12 bases, with 21 bases sitting between them. The germline V gene encodes CDR1 SEHNR and CDR2 FQNEAQ (reference sequence). The CDR3 runs 14 residues. The CDR3 DNA is TGTGCCAGCAGGAAGGACACCGAATTACAGGGGCAGTTCTTC. As protein: CASRKDTELQGQFF.

The chain recombines TRBV20-1 with TRBJ2-7, with 10 positions matching TRBD2. This CDR3 contains 14 residues. Germline loops: CDR1 DFQATT, CDR2 SNEGSKA (reference sequence). Trimming took 3 bases from V and 3 from J; bases not matched to a gene: 5. The CDR3, as DNA: TGCAGTGCTAGTCGACTAGCGGGTGACTACGAGCAGTACTTC. The encoded protein is CSASRLAGDYEQYF.

Only one count was recorded for this clone. The rearrangement joins TRBV27 to TRBJ1-2, with D tentatively TRBD1 (6 bases). The CDR3 loop spans 15 amino acids. Trimming left V 2 bases short and J 8 bases short, with 18 bases between. Germline lookup yields CDR1 MNHEY and CDR2 SMNVEV (reference sequence). CDR3 nucleotide sequence: TGTGCCAGCAGTTTAGAAGTTCAGGGGCTGTACGGCTACACCTTC. Translated, it gives CASSLEVQGLYGYTF.

The chain employs TRBV9 and TRBJ1-2, with 11 bases lining up with TRBD1. J gave up 5 bases and V 2 bases, and 26 bases lay outside the gene matches. This CDR3 is 22 amino acids long. Germline V gene sequence: CDR1 SGDLS, CDR2 YYNGEE. Here the CDR3 DNA reads TGTGCCAGCAGCGTCCTCCGGACAGGGGGCGAATTAAGGATGAATAGTGGGTATGGCTACACCTTC. This codes for CASSVLRTGGELRMNSGYGYTF.

V usage is TRBV28 and J usage is TRBJ2-7; TRBD1 matches 8 bases. Germline V gene data show CDR1 as MDHEN and CDR2 as SYDVKM. CDR3 length: 13 amino acids. The V and J ends lost 5 bases and 5 bases, in that order; junction bases with no gene match: 5. CDR3 DNA: TGTGCCAGCAGTAACGGACAGGGCCACGAGCAGTACTTC. It translates to CASSNGQGHEQYF.

This clone occurred a few times. The chain joins TRBV5-1 to TRBJ1-5, with TRBD1 matching 8 bases. The J segment lost 6 bases and the V segment lost 4 bases, leaving 6 bases of the junction unmatched. The CDR3 consists of 14 residues. Germline V gives CDR1 SGHRS, CDR2 YFSETQ. CDR3 in DNA: TGCGCCAGCAGCGCTGGACAGGGCGGTCAGCCCCAGCATTTT. Encoded protein: CASSAGQGGQPQHF.

The CDR3 region has the DNA TGTGCCAGCTCACCTCTAGGGGCAAACACCGGGGAGCTGTTTTTT. Protein sequence: CASSPLGANTGELFF. V gene TRBV18 combines with J gene TRBJ2-2, with TRBD1 as a possible D gene (5 bases). Germline V gene lookup returns CDR1 KGHSH and CDR2 LQKENI. Trimming left V 3 bases short and J 2 bases short, with 10 bases between. The CDR3 is 15 amino acids.

This clone was seen just once. V gene TRBV30 combines with J gene TRBJ2-5; D might be TRBD2 (6 bases). With 2 bases removed from V and 4 bases from J, the gap between germline ends came to 8 bases. The V gene's germline CDR1 is GTSNPN and CDR2 SVGIG (reference sequence). This CDR3 region has 12 residues. The CDR3 nucleotides are TGTGCCTGGAGTTACGGGGGAGAGACCCAGTACTTC. Its protein is CAWSYGGETQYF.

This clone was seen once. V usage is TRBV25-1 and J usage is TRBJ2-1, with TRBD2 matching over 10 bases. J gave up 3 bases and V 5 bases, and 7 bases lay outside the gene matches. Germline V gene lookup returns CDR1 MGHDK and CDR2 SYGVNS. This CDR3 is built from 16 residues. The CDR3 region has the DNA TGTGCCAGCAGTCTCGAAGTAGCGGGAGGCTACAATGAGCAGTTCTTC. As protein: CASSLEVAGGYNEQFF.

V and J are TRBV28 and TRBJ1-1; D remains unclear. There are 14 residues in the CDR3. Per the germline V gene, CDR1 is MDHEN and CDR2 is SYDVKM. V was pared by 3 bases and J by 5 bases, with 13 bases between. The CDR3 sequence: CASSLISGLTEAFF. CDR3 coding DNA: TGTGCCAGCAGTTTGATTTCCGGGTTGACTGAAGCTTTCTTT.

The sample holds one count of this clone. The chain couples TRBV7-9 to TRBJ1-4; D uncertain. Germline V gene data show CDR1 as SEHNR and CDR2 as FQNEAQ (reference sequence). Trimming shortened V by 4 bases and J by 8 bases, and 8 bases separated the two germline ends. The length of the CDR3 is 12 residues. Written as DNA, the CDR3 is TGTGCCAGCAGCTCAAGACTCGAAAAACTGTTTTTT. Protein product: CASSSRLEKLFF.

The chain links TRBV5-8 to TRBJ1-5; 7 bases line up with TRBD1. CDR1 and CDR2 (germline): SGHTS, YDEGEE. There are 13 residues in the CDR3. The J segment lost 7 bases and the V segment lost 4 bases, leaving 5 bases of the junction unmatched. The CDR3 sequence: CASSLDRDQPQHF. The CDR3 DNA is TGTGCCAGCAGCCTAGACAGGGACCAGCCCCAGCATTTT.

V and J are TRBV10-2 and TRBJ1-4; tentative D call: TRBD1 (6 bases). V lost 7 bases and J lost 8, with 17 bases in between. The CDR3 loop spans 14 amino acids. Germline V gene data show CDR1 as WSHSY and CDR2 as SAAADI. The CDR3: CASTPAGGSEKLFF. The CDR3, as DNA: TGCGCCAGCACCCCGGCGGGGGGCAGCGAAAAACTGTTTTTT.

The V gene is TRBV6-6, the J gene TRBJ2-1, with 10 bases fitting TRBD1. CDR1 and CDR2 (germline): MNHNY, SVGAGI (reference sequence). CDR3 length: 15 amino acids. The trim removed 8 bases at V and 0 bases at J, leaving 4 bases unmatched. CDR3 sequence (DNA): TGTGCCAGCCGCGGGACAGGGGTCTCCTACAATGAGCAGTTCTTC. Translating gives CASRGTGVSYNEQFF.

This chain uses TRBV6-2 or TRBV6-3 with TRBJ2-3; possibly TRBD2 for D (5 bases). Germline values: CDR1 MNHEY, CDR2 SVGEGT. The V gene lost 6 bases and the J gene lost 2 bases, with 12 bases spanning the gap. The CDR3 is 14 amino acids. The CDR3 DNA follows: TGTGCCAGCAGCACCAACCGGGACACAGATACGCAGTATTTT. Its protein is CASSTNRDTDTQYF.

This clone was observed a single time. The J gene is TRBJ1-2, the V gene TRBV18; TRBD1 agrees at 9 bases. The CDR3 is 15 residues long. The V and J ends lost 6 bases and 3 bases, in that order; junction bases with no gene match: 8. Germline V gives CDR1 KGHSH, CDR2 LQKENI. The CDR3: CASSRDGQGYYGYTF. In DNA, the CDR3 is TGTGCCAGCTCCCGGGATGGACAGGGGTACTATGGCTACACCTTC.

On this clone: Compared with germline, one end of the junction differs, possibly owing to a read error. J is TRBJ2-1 and V is TRBV7-7, with TRBD1 matching 10 bases. Germline V gives CDR1 SSHAT, CDR2 FNYEAQ (reference sequence). This CDR3 has 15 residues. The CDR3 is CASSQTGGLQDEQFF. The DNA of the CDR3 is TGTGCTAGCAGCCAGACAGGGGGCTTACAAGATGAGCAGTTCTTC.

Comments on this clone: Germline is not matched at one junction end, which may reflect a read error. The rearrangement links TRBV30 to TRBJ1-6; D might be TRBD1 (5 bases). The germline V gene encodes CDR1 GTSNPN and CDR2 SVGIG (reference sequence). This CDR3 has 16 residues. DNA of the CDR3: TGTGCCTGGAGTACCGCCGGGGGGTACTATACTTCACCCCTCCACTTT. This encodes CAWSTAGGYYTSPLHF. The full variable domain, its missing parts supplied by reference TRBV30 and TRBJ1-6, is SQTIHQWPATLVQPVGSPLSLECTVEGTSNPNLYWYRQAAGRGLQLLFYSVGIGQISSEVPQNLSASRPQDRQFILSSKKLLLSDSGFYLCAWSTAGGYYTSPLHFGNGTRLTVT.

This clone has only a few counts. The chain couples TRBV7-2 to TRBJ2-7; 11 bases agree with TRBD2. The CDR3 loop spans 19 amino acids. J lost 0 bases, V lost 4 bases, and 14 bases had no gene match. Germline assignment: CDR1 SGHTA and CDR2 FQGNSA. In DNA form, the CDR3 reads TGTGCCAGCAGCTCTCCGGGGGTAACTAGCGGGAGAGACTCCTACGAGCAGTACTTC. The encoded protein is CASSSPGVTSGRDSYEQYF. Full variable domain (outside the CDR3, taken from reference TRBV7-2 and TRBJ2-7): GAGVSQSPSNKVTEKGKDVELRCDPISGHTALYWYRQSLGQGLEFLIYFQGNSAPDKSGLPSDRFSAERTGGSVSTLTIQRTQQEDSAVYLCASSSPGVTSGRDSYEQYFGPGTRLTVT.

The CDR3 coding sequence is TGTGCCTGGAGCGGGACAGGTTTGAATCAGCCCCAGCATTTT. Translated: CAWSGTGLNQPQHF. V usage is TRBV30 and J usage is TRBJ1-5; 8 nucleotides agree with TRBD1. Germline V gene lookup returns CDR1 GTSNPN and CDR2 SVGIG (reference sequence). The CDR3 totals 14 residues. V shed 3 bases and J 4 bases; nucleotides not matched to a gene: 5. The full variable domain, completed using reference TRBV30 and TRBJ1-5, is SQTIHQWPATLVQPVGSPLSLECTVEGTSNPNLYWYRQAAGRGLQLLFYSVGIGQISSEVPQNLSASRPQDRQFILSSKKLLLSDSGFYLCAWSGTGLNQPQHFGDGTRLSIL.

This clone was counted only a few times. This chain joins TRBV4-3 and TRBJ2-5; D is possibly TRBD1 (6 bases). CDR3 length: 15 residues. CDR1 and CDR2 (germline): LGHNA, YSLEER. Between the trimmed V and J ends, which lost 0 bases and 5 bases, there was a span of 13 bases. The CDR3 sequence: CASSQDPGVDETQYF. CDR3 DNA: TGCGCCAGCAGCCAAGATCCAGGGGTGGATGAGACCCAGTACTTC.